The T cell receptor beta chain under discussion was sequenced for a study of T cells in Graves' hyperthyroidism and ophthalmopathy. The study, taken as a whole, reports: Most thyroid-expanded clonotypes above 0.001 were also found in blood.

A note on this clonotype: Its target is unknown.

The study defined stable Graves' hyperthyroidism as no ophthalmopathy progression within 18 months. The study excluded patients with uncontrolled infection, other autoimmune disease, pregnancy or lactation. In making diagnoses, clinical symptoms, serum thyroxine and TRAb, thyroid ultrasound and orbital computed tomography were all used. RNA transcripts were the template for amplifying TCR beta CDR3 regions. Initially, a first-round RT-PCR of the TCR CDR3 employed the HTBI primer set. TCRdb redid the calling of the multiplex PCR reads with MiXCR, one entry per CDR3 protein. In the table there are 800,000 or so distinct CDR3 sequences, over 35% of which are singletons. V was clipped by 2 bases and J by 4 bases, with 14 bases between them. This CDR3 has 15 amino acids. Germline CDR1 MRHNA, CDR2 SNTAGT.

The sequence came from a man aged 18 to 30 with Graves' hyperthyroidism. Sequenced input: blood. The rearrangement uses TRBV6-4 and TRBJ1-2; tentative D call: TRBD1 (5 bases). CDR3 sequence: CASSDGTRSRYGYTF. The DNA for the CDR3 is TGTGCCAGCAGTGACGGGACCAGGTCTCGCTATGGCTACACCTTC.